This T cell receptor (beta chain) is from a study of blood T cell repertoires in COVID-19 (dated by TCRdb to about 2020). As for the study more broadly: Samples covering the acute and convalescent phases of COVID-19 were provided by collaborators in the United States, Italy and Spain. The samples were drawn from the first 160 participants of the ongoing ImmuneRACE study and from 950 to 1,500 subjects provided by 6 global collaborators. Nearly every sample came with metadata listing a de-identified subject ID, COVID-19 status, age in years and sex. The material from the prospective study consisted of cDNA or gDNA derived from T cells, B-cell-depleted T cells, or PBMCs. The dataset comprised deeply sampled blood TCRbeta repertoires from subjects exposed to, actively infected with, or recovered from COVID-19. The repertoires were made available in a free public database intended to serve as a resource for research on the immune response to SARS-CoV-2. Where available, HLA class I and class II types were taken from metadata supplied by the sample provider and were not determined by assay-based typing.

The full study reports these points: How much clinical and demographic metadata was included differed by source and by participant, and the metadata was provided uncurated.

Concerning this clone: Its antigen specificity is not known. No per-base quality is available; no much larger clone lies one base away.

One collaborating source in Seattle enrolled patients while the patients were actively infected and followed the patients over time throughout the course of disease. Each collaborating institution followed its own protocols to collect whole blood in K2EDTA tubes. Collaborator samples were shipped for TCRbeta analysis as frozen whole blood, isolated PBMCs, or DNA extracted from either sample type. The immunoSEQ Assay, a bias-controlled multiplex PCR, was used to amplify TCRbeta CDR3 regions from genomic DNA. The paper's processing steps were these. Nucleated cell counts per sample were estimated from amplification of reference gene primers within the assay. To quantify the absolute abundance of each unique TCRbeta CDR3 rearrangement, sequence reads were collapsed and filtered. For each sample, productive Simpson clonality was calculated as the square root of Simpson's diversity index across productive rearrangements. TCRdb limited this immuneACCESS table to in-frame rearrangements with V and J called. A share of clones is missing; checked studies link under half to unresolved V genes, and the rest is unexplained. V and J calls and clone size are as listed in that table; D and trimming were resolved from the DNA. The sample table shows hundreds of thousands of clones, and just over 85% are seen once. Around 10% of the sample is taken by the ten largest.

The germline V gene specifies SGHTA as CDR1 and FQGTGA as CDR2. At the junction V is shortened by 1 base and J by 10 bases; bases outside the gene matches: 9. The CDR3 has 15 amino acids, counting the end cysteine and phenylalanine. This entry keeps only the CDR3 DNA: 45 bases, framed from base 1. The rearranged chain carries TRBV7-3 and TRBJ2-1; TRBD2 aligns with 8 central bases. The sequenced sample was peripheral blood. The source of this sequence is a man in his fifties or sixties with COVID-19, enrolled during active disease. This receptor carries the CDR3 CASSLSSGGPEEQFF. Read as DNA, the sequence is TGTGCCAGCAGCTTAAGTTCGGGGGGGCCAGAAGAGCAGTTCTTC.